The clone carrying this T cell receptor beta chain was seen a handful of times. What it binds is not known. The data belong to a study of CD8 T cells in ankylosing spondylitis. Whole-study findings and limits: Relatively rare in peripheral blood, disease-linked clones were also CD8+. In reactive arthritis synovial fluid and blood, some motif variants had been reported before. Matched synovial fluid from ankylosing spondylitis patients was reported to be enriched for disease-linked clones. About eight highly homologous variants made up a TCR beta motif that seemed to typify ankylosing spondylitis blood.

V trimming: 9 bases; J trimming: 2 bases; junction bases outside the gene matches: 8. The CDR3 loop spans 15 amino acids. MiXCR, applied by TCRdb to the 5' RACE reads, yields one record per CDR3 protein. This table holds 150,000 to 200,000 distinct CDR3 sequences, 30% to 40% found once. Material: synovial fluid, either unsorted or a sorted T cell fraction (not recorded which). The source is a male donor with ankylosing spondylitis. The V gene is TRBV12-3 or TRBV12-4, the J gene TRBJ2-2; 8 bases line up with TRBD1. CDR3 region: CARSVRGRNTGELFF. The CDR3 DNA is TGTGCCAGAAGTGTCAGGGGGCGTAACACCGGGGAGCTGTTTTTT.